Described below is a single T cell receptor (beta chain) sequence and its context. Its antigen is as yet unknown. Expressed TCRB transcripts got sequenced, as all isolated RNA was reverse transcribed. Clones were read by immunoSEQ multiplex PCR, and TCRdb kept only the in-frame ones, dropping some. The table has over 650,000 clones, around 15% seen once. Sorting with CD45RO/CCR7/CD25/CD127/CD95/CD27 yielded naive, central memory, regulatory and stem-like memory CD4+ cells. This sample is drawn from a study of beta chain features in type 1 diabetes. Study-level results: Compared with healthy donors, patients appeared to share more similar naive, central memory and regulatory TCRB repertoires. Within each of all four CD4+ subsets, Type 1 diabetes patients had TCRB CDR3s that were moderately but significantly shorter. For type 1 diabetes patients, VDJ junctions showed fewer insertions and more deletions.

Sequenced: naive CD4+ T cells from blood. The clonotype originates from a man younger than 35 with type 1 diabetes.

The CDR3 sequence: CASSSGLAAYNEQFF. The CDR3 DNA reads TGTGCCAGCAGTTCGGGACTAGCAGCGTACAATGAGCAGTTCTTC. The rearrangement joins TRBV27 to TRBJ2-1; 9 bases align to TRBD2. CDR1 and CDR2 (germline): MNHEY, SMNVEV (reference sequence). Trimming removed 4 bases from V and 4 bases from J; junction bases left unmatched: 5. The length of the CDR3 is 15 residues.